This T cell receptor beta chain is from a study of regulatory T cells in long-lasting Graves disease. Points from the study as a whole: Accuracy could have been hurt by small sample size.

Libraries of TCR beta came from iRepertoire HTBI primers plus Arm-PCR of CDR3 regions. TCRdb processed the multiplex PCR reads anew with MiXCR; each CDR3 protein has one entry. The sample includes approximately 360,000 distinct CDR3 sequences, approximately 12% of them seen just once. The time point: newly diagnosed GD, antithyroid drugs for less than 3 months. Extracted PBMC RNA gave rise to the TCR library. EDTA tubes received approximately 9 milliliters of collected peripheral blood. Germline loops: CDR1 SQVTM, CDR2 ANQGSEA. V was pared by 2 bases and J by 2 bases, with 9 bases between. The CDR3 has 13 residues. This clonotype appeared a few times. The antigen is not known. In addition, the sample was reused for a study of T cells in Graves' hyperthyroidism and ophthalmopathy.

The TCR comes from a young woman with Graves disease. The sample was peripheral blood mononuclear cells (PBMCs), taken at new diagnosis, from a patient treated with antithyroid drugs. This chain uses TRBV29-1 with TRBJ1-1; tentative D call: TRBD1 (5 bases). The CDR3: CSVELGQNTEAFF. DNA of the CDR3: TGCAGCGTTGAACTCGGACAAAACACTGAAGCTTTCTTT.